This T cell receptor (beta chain) was observed in a study of OX40 agonist ivuxolimab in advanced cancers. Study-level background: Ivuxolimab, which targeted the costimulatory receptor OX40 (CD134), was an agonistic, fully human IgG2 monoclonal antibody. Intravenous ivuxolimab was administered to patients every 2 weeks at six dose levels: 0.01, 0.1, 0.3, 1.5, 3 and 10 mg/kg. Among the approximately 50 dose-escalation patients, around 20 had hepatocellular carcinoma, about 15 melanoma, 9 renal cell carcinoma and 9 head and neck cancer. In the dose-escalation cohort, 82.7% of patients were male, and the mean age was approximately 64 years, with a range of roughly 23 to 85. Patients were allowed to have had prior anti-PD-1, anti-PD-L1 or anti-CTLA-4 therapy, and more than 30% of the dose-escalation patients had previously received checkpoint inhibitors. Partial responses were achieved by three dose-escalation patients, of whom one had hepatocellular carcinoma and two had cutaneous melanoma. The purpose of peripheral TCRbeta sequencing was to test whether ivuxolimab changed TCR sequence diversity and led to clonal T-cell expansion. The paper reports the monotherapy dose-escalation portion (N of about 50 patients) of the phase I ivuxolimab trial. Overall study outcomes, separate from this receptor: At doses from 0.1 to 3.0 mg/kg, clonal expansion was seen in both CD4+ and CD8+ blood T cells between baseline and week 6. The antigen specificity of the peripheral T cells that underwent clonal expansion was not determined. After ivuxolimab, more expanded clones were found on average in CD8+ T cells than in CD4+ T cells. Low levels of normalized T-cell clonal expansion were also seen in some patients who did not respond. In the 0.1-3.0 mg/kg groups, partial responders had among the lowest normalized peripheral clonal expansion, particularly in CD8+ T cells.

In the germline V gene, CDR1 corresponds to SGDLS and CDR2 to YYNGEE. The CDR3 starts with the cysteine, ends with the phenylalanine, and has 13 residues. The read is trimmed to its CDR3 DNA, 39 bases read in frame from base 1. From V the trimming removes 2 bases and from J it removes 7 bases, while the gene matches leave 3 bases of the junction unaccounted for. About this clone itself: The antigen it binds to is not known. No quality values exist for individual bases; no much larger clone is one base distant.

The trial excluded patients who had a history of autoimmune disease or were on systemic immunosuppression. In every dose cohort, peripheral blood was drawn for TCR sequencing at baseline, cycle 4 day 1, and cycle 7 day 1. The samples were taken from a phase I, first-in-human, multicenter, open-label dose-escalation trial of ivuxolimab. Adults with locally advanced or metastatic melanoma, renal cell, hepatocellular, or head and neck squamous cell carcinoma were enrolled in the trial. Before TCR sequencing, CD4+ and CD8+ T cells were separately sorted from peripheral blood. To sequence the TCRbeta CDR3 region, genomic DNA was isolated from the sorted cells. The immunoSEQ Assay was used to sequence the TCRbeta CDR3 regions. TCRdb obtained this table from immuneACCESS and retained in-frame rearrangements with V and J assigned. These tables miss some clones; where compared with another copy, unresolved V genes account for less than half of the shortfall, and the remainder is unexplained. This sample gives about 21,000 clones in total; more than 70% of them show up just once. Clones ranked in the top ten supply around a tenth of the sample.

The receptor was derived from an adult with an advanced solid tumor such as melanoma, head and neck, liver or kidney cancer. The sequence links TRBV9 to TRBJ1-2; TRBD1 aligns with 9 central bases. Material: CD4+ or CD8+ T cells sorted from blood, obtained in a trial of the OX40 agonist ivuxolimab. The CDR3 sequence is CASSVGDRVGYTF. The nucleotides are TGTGCCAGCAGCGTCGGGGACAGGGTTGGCTACACCTTC. The CDR3 plus the reference TRBV9 and TRBJ1-2 genes for the other parts give the full variable domain: DSGVTQTPKHLITATGQRVTLRCSPRSGDLSVYWYQQSLDQGLQFLIQYYNGEERAKGNILERFSAQQFPDLHSELNLSSLELGDSALYFCASSVGDRVGYTFGSGTRLTVV.